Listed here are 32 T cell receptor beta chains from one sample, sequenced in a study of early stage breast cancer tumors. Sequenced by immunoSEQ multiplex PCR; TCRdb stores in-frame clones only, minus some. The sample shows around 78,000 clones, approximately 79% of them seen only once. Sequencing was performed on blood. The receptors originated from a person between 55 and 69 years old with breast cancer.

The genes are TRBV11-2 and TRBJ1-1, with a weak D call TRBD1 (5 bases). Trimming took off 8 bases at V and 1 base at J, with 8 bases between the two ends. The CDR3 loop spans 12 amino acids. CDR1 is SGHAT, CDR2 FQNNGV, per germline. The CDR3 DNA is TGTGCCAGCTCCGGGGGGAACACTGAAGCTTTCTTT. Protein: CASSGGNTEAFF. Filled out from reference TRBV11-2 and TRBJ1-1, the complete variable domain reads EAGVAQSPRYKIIEKRQSVAFWCNPISGHATLYWYQQILGQGPKLLIQFQNNGVVDDSQLPKDRFSAERLKGVDSTLKIQPAKLEDSAVYLCASSGGNTEAFFGQGTRLTVV.

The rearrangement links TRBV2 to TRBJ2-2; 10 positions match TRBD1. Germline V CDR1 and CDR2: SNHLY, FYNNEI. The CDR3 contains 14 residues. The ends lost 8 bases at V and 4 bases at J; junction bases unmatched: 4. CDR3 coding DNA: TGTGCCAGCGGTGGACAGGGGGTCACCGGGGAGCTGTTTTTT. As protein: CASGGQGVTGELFF.

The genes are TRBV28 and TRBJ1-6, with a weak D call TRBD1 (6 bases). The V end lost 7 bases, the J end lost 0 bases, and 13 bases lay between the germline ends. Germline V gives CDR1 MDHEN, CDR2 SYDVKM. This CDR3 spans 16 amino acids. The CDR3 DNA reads TGTGCCAGCAATGAAGACAGGAGCTCCTATAATTCACCCCTCCACTTT. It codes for CASNEDRSSYNSPLHF. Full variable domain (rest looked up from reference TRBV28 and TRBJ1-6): DVKVTQSSRYLVKRTGEKVFLECVQDMDHENMFWYRQDPGLGLRLIYFSYDVKMKEKGDIPEGYSVSREKKERFSLILESASTNQTSMYLCASNEDRSSYNSPLHFGNGTRLTVT.

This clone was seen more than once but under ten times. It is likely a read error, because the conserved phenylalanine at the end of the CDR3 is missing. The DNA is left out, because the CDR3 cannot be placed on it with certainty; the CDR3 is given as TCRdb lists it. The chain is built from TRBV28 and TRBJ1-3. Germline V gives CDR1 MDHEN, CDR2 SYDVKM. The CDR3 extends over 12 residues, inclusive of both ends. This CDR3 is CASSLCGGAGQG.

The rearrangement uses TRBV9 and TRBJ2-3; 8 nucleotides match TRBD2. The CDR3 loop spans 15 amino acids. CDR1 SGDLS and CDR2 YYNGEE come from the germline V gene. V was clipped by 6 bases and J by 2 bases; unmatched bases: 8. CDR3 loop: CASKATGGPTDTQYF. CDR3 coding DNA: TGTGCCAGCAAGGCAACGGGGGGGCCCACAGATACGCAGTATTTT.

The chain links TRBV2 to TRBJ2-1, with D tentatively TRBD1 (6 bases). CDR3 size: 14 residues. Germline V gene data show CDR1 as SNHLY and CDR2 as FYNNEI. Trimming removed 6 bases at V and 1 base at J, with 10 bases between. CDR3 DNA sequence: TGTGCCAGCAGCCTACAGGGTTCCTACAATGAGCAGTTCTTC. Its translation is CASSLQGSYNEQFF.

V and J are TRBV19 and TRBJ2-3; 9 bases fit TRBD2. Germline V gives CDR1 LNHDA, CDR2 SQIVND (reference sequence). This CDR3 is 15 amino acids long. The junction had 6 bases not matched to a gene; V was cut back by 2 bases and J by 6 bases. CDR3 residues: CASSISAGGADTQYF. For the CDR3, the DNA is TGTGCCAGTAGTATATCAGCGGGGGGAGCGGATACGCAGTATTTT.

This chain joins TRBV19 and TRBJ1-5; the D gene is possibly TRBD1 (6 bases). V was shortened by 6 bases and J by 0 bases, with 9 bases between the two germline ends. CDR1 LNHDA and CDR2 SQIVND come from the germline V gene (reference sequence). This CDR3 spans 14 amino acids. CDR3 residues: CASRRGVSNQPQHF. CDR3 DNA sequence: TGTGCCAGTAGAAGGGGGGTTAGCAATCAGCCCCAGCATTTT.

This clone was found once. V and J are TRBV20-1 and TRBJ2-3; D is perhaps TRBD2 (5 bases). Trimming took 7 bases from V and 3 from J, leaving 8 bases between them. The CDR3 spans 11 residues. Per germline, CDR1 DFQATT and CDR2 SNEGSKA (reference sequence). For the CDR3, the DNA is TGCAGTGTGCGGGTGACAGATACGCAGTATTTT. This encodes CSVRVTDTQYF.

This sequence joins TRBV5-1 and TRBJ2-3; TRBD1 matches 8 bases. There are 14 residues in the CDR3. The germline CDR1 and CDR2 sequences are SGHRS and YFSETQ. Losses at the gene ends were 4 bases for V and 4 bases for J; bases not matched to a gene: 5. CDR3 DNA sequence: TGCGCCAGCAGCAGGACAGGGTTCCCAGATACGCAGTATTTT. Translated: CASSRTGFPDTQYF.

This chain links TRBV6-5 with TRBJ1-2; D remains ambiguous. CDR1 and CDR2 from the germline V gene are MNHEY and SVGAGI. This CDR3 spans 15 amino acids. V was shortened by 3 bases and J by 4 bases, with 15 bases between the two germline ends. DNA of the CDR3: TGTGCCAGCAGTTATGATACTGTAGGAGCCTATGGCTACACCTTC. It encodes CASSYDTVGAYGYTF.

CDR3 in DNA: TGTGCCAGCAGTTTTGGCGGGGGGACAGATACGCAGTATTTT. It translates to CASSFGGGTDTQYF. The chain combines TRBV27 with TRBJ2-3; 8 bases are a match to TRBD2. V shed 3 bases, J shed 3 bases, and the junction held 2 bases outside the gene matches. The CDR3 sequence is 14 residues long. The V gene's germline CDR1 is MNHEY and CDR2 SMNVEV (reference sequence).

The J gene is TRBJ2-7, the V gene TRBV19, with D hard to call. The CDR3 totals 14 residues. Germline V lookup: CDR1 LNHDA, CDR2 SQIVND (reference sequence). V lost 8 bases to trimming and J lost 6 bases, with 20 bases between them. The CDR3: CASRLRQLVCEQYF. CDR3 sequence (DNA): TGTGCCAGTCGCCTGCGTCAGTTAGTGTGCGAGCAGTACTTC. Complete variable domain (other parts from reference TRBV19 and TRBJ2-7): DGGITQSPKYLFRKEGQNVTLSCEQNLNHDAMYWYRQDPGQGLRLIYYSQIVNDFQKGDIAEGYSVSREKKESFPLTVTSAQKNPTAFYLCASRLRQLVCEQYFGPGTRLTVT.

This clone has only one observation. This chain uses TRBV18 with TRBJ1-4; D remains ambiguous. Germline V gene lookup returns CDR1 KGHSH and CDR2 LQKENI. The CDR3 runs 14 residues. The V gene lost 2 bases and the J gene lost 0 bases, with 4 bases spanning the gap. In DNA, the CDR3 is TGTGCCAGCTCACCAGGGGCAACTAATGAAAAACTGTTTTTT. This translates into CASSPGATNEKLFF. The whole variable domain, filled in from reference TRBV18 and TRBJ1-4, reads NAGVMQNPRHLVRRRGQEARLRCSPMKGHSHVYWYRQLPEEGLKFMVYLQKENIIDESGMPKERFSAEFPKEGPSILRIQQVVRGDSAAYFCASSPGATNEKLFFGSGTQLSVL.

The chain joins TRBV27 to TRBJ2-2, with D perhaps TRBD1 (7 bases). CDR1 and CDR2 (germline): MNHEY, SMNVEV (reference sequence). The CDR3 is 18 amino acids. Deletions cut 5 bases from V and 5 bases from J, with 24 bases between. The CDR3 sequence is CASSITTRTGGGTGELFF. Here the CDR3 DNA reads TGTGCCAGCAGTATTACCACCCGGACAGGTGGGGGGACCGGGGAGCTGTTTTTT.

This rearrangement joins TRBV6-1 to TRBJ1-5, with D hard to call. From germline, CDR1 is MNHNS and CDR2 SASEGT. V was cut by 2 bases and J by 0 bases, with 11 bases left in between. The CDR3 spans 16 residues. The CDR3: CASSEPAGGSNQPQHF. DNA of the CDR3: TGTGCCAGCAGTGAACCGGCAGGAGGTAGCAATCAGCCCCAGCATTTT.

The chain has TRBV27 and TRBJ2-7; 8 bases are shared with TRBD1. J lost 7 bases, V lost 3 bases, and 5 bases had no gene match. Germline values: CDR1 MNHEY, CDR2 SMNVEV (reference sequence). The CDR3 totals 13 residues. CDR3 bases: TGTGCCAGCAGTTTCGGGACAGGCAAGGAGCAGTACTTC. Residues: CASSFGTGKEQYF.

The CDR3 region has the DNA TGTGCCAGCAGCGTAGGGGGGACCACAGATACGCAGTATTTT. Translation gives CASSVGGTTDTQYF. The chain has TRBV9 and TRBJ2-3; either TRBD1 or TRBD2 may supply D (5 bases each). Trimming stripped 0 bases from V and 2 bases from J, with 7 bases between. CDR1 and CDR2 from the germline V gene are SGDLS and YYNGEE. The CDR3 covers 14 residues.

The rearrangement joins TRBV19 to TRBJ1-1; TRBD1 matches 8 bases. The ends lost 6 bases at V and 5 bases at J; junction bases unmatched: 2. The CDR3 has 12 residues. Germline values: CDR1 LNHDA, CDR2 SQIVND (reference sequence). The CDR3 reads CASRRQGTEAFF. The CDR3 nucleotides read TGTGCCAGTAGACGACAGGGGACTGAAGCTTTCTTT. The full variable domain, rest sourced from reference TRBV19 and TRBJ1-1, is DGGITQSPKYLFRKEGQNVTLSCEQNLNHDAMYWYRQDPGQGLRLIYYSQIVNDFQKGDIAEGYSVSREKKESFPLTVTSAQKNPTAFYLCASRRQGTEAFFGQGTRLTVV.

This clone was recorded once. CDR3 amino acids: CASSPRGSYNEQFF. CDR3 sequence (DNA): TGTGCCAGCAGCCCCAGGGGCTCGTACAATGAGCAGTTCTTC. The V gene is TRBV7-8, the J gene TRBJ2-1; possibly TRBD1 for D (6 bases). This CDR3 is 14 amino acids long. Germline lookup yields CDR1 SGHVS and CDR2 FQNEAQ. Trimming left V 5 bases short and J 4 bases short, with 12 bases between.

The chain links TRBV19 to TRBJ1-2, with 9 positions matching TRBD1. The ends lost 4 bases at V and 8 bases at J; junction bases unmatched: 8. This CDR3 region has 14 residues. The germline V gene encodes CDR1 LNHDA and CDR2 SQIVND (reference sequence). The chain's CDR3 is CASSKGDRVQGYTF. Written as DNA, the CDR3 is TGTGCCAGTAGTAAAGGGGACAGGGTACAAGGCTACACCTTC.

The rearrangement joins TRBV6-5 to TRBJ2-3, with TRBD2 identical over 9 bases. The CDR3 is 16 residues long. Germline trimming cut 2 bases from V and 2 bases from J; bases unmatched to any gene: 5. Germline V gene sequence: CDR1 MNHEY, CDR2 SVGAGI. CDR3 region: CASSYRAGGHTDTQYF. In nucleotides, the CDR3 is TGTGCCAGCAGTTACCGAGCGGGAGGACACACAGATACGCAGTATTTT.

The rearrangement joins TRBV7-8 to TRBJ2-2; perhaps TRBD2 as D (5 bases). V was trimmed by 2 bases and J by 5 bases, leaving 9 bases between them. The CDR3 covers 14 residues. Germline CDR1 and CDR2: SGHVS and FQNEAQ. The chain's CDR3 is CASSLRTGTGELFF. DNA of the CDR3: TGTGCCAGCAGCTTAAGAACGGGGACCGGGGAGCTGTTTTTT.

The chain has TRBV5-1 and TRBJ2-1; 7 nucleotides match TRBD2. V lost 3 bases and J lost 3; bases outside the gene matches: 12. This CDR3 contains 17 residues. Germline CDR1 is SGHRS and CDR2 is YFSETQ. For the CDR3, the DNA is TGCGCCAGCAGCTGGGGGGTGGGAGCGGGGCACTACAATGAGCAGTTCTTC. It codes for CASSWGVGAGHYNEQFF. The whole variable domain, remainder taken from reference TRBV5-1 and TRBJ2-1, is KAGVTQTPRYLIKTRGQQVTLSCSPISGHRSVSWYQQTPGQGLQFLFEYFSETQRNKGNFPGRFSGRQFSNSRSEMNVSTLELGDSALYLCASSWGVGAGHYNEQFFGPGTRLTVL.

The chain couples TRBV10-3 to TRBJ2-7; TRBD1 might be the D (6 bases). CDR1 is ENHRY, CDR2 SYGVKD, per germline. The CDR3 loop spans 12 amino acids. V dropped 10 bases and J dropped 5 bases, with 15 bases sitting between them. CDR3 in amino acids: CATRTEIDEQYF. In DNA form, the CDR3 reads TGTGCCACCCGGACAGAGATCGACGAGCAGTACTTC.

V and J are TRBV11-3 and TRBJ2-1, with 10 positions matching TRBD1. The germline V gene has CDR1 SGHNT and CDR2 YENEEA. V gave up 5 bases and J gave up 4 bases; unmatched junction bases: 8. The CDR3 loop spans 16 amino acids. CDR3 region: CASSPRQGALYNEQFF. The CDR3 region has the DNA TGTGCCAGCAGCCCCCGACAGGGGGCCTTATACAATGAGCAGTTCTTC.

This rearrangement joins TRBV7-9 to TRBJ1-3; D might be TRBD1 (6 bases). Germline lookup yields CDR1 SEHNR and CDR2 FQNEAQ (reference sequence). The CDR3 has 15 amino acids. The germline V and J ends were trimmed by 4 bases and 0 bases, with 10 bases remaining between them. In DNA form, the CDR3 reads TGTGCCAGCAGCTCTACAGGGTTCTCTGGAAACACCATATATTTT. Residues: CASSSTGFSGNTIYF.

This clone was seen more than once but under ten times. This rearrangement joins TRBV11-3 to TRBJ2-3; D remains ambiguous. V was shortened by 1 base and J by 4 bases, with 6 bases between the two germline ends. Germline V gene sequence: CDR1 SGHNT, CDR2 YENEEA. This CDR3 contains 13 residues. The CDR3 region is CASSLAISDTQYF. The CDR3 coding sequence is TGTGCCAGCAGCTTAGCCATCTCAGATACGCAGTATTTT.

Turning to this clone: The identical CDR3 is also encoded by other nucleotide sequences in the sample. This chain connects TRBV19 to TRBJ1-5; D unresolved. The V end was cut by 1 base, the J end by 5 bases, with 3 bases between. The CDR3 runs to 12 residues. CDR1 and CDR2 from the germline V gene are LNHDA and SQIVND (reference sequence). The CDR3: CASSIVDQPQHF. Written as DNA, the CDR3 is TGTGCCAGTAGTATAGTGGATCAGCCCCAGCATTTT.

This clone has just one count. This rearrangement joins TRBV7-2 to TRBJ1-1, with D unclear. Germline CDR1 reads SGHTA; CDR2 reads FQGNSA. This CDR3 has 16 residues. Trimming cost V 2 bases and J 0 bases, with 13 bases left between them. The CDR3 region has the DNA TGTGCCAGCAGCTTAAAATCCACATCCATGAACACTGAAGCTTTCTTT. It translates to CASSLKSTSMNTEAFF.

In DNA form, the CDR3 reads TGTGCCAGCAGCTCCGGCGCGGGACGTACTAACAATGAGCAGTTCTTC. Protein sequence: CASSSGAGRTNNEQFF. V usage is TRBV9 and J usage is TRBJ2-1; possible D gene TRBD2, 6 bases. V was clipped by 4 bases and J by 5 bases, with 19 bases between them. Germline values: CDR1 SGDLS, CDR2 YYNGEE. The length of the CDR3 is 16 residues. Supplemented by reference TRBV9 and TRBJ2-1, the full variable domain reads DSGVTQTPKHLITATGQRVTLRCSPRSGDLSVYWYQQSLDQGLQFLIQYYNGEERAKGNILERFSAQQFPDLHSELNLSSLELGDSALYFCASSSGAGRTNNEQFFGPGTRLTVL.

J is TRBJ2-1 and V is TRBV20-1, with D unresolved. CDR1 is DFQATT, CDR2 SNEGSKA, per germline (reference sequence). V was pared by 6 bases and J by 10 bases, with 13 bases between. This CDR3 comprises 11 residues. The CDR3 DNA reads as TGCAGTGCCTCGTTAGTCGGGGAGCAGTTCTTC. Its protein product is CSASLVGEQFF.